This is a list of T cell receptor beta chains from one sample in a study of shared clonotypes between healthy human individuals. Some clones are missing from TCRdb's copy, which holds only in-frame ones; the method was immunoSEQ multiplex PCR. The sample records roughly 760,000 clones, around two thirds being singletons. The specimen sequenced was memory CD4+ T cells sorted from blood. The receptors here all came from a woman aged 25-40 years in good health. Each CDR3 is given without its conserved first and last residue. The order of the fields is clone size, J gene, CDR3 length, V gene, CDR3 protein. Not all rows give a size; the values are once, few, many and, for expanded clones, a class.

abundance: .; j_gene: TRBJ1-1; len: 10; v_gene: TRBV7-3; CDR3aa: ASSAPGPEAF
abundance: .; j_gene: TRBJ1-3; len: 10; v_gene: TRBV30; CDR3aa: AWRLSGNTIY
abundance: .; j_gene: TRBJ2-1; len: 12; v_gene: TRBV5-1; CDR3aa: ASSGPGGSNEQF
abundance: .; j_gene: TRBJ1-4; len: 13; v_gene: TRBV2; CDR3aa: ASSAPDGTNEKLF
abundance: .; j_gene: TRBJ2-7; len: 14; v_gene: TRBV7-8; CDR3aa: ASSPLPGQGVYEQY
abundance: few; j_gene: TRBJ2-5; len: 14; v_gene: TRBV6-5; CDR3aa: ASSYSPAGGEETQY
abundance: .; j_gene: TRBJ1-1; len: 11; v_gene: TRBV15; CDR3aa: ATSGQLNTEAF
abundance: few; j_gene: TRBJ2-2; len: 13; v_gene: TRBV28; CDR3aa: ASSPGPTNTGELF
abundance: .; j_gene: TRBJ2-3; len: 15; v_gene: TRBV23-1; CDR3aa: ASSQSDVPWGTDTQY
abundance: .; j_gene: TRBJ2-7; len: 10; v_gene: TRBV29-1; CDR3aa: SVEGQGVEQY
abundance: .; j_gene: TRBJ2-3; len: 10; v_gene: TRBV28; CDR3aa: ASISHTDTQY
abundance: .; j_gene: TRBJ1-1; len: 11; v_gene: TRBV28; CDR3aa: ATTVTMNTEAF
abundance: .; j_gene: TRBJ2-1; len: 12; v_gene: TRBV18; CDR3aa: ASSGLAGKDEQF
abundance: once; j_gene: TRBJ2-1; len: 12; v_gene: TRBV5-4; CDR3aa: ASSQVQIPNEQF
abundance: .; j_gene: TRBJ1-3; len: 12; v_gene: TRBV2; CDR3aa: ASRDGTDGNTIY
abundance: .; j_gene: TRBJ2-7; len: 14; v_gene: TRBV2; CDR3aa: ASRPRAGGFSYEQY
abundance: few; j_gene: TRBJ2-3; len: 11; v_gene: TRBV11-2; CDR3aa: ASSSPSSDTQY
abundance: many; j_gene: TRBJ2-1; len: 13; v_gene: TRBV7-2; CDR3aa: ASSRAALIPGEQF
abundance: .; j_gene: TRBJ2-2; len: 11; v_gene: TRBV2; CDR3aa: ASKQGDAGELF
abundance: .; j_gene: TRBJ2-3; len: 14; v_gene: TRBV6-1; CDR3aa: ASSETLARGPDTQY
abundance: .; j_gene: TRBJ2-1; len: 13; v_gene: TRBV7-8; CDR3aa: ASSLARTDLGEQF
abundance: .; j_gene: TRBJ2-2; len: 12; v_gene: TRBV2; CDR3aa: ASTSVTNIGELF
abundance: .; j_gene: TRBJ2-4; len: 13; v_gene: TRBV18; CDR3aa: ASSSGTGGQNIQY
abundance: .; j_gene: TRBJ2-7; len: 13; v_gene: TRBV5-4; CDR3aa: ASSLAGIGSYEQY
abundance: .; j_gene: TRBJ2-7; len: 13; v_gene: TRBV5-1; CDR3aa: ASSFHPSPSLEQY
abundance: .; j_gene: TRBJ2-7; len: 19; v_gene: TRBV30; CDR3aa: AWSALRILASTKKLAEEQY
abundance: .; j_gene: TRBJ2-1; len: 7; v_gene: TRBV20-1; CDR3aa: SALQAPF
abundance: .; j_gene: TRBJ2-3; len: 11; v_gene: TRBV29-1; CDR3aa: SVTSGSTYTQY
abundance: .; j_gene: TRBJ1-5; len: 12; v_gene: TRBV28; CDR3aa: ASSLGRPDQPQH
abundance: .; j_gene: TRBJ2-5; len: 12; v_gene: TRBV4-1; CDR3aa: ASSQVPHKETQY
abundance: few; j_gene: TRBJ1-4; len: 13; v_gene: TRBV28; CDR3aa: ASRRKGLWNEKLF
abundance: .; j_gene: TRBJ1-1; len: 12; v_gene: TRBV27; CDR3aa: ASSRQPQIYEAF
abundance: .; j_gene: TRBJ2-5; len: 11; v_gene: TRBV23-1; CDR3aa: ASSLQGGETQY
abundance: .; j_gene: TRBJ1-1; len: 13; v_gene: TRBV6-1; CDR3aa: ASSMAELGNTEAF
abundance: .; j_gene: TRBJ2-7; len: 12; v_gene: TRBV6-5; CDR3aa: ASKPRAGPYEQY
abundance: .; j_gene: TRBJ1-1; len: 12; v_gene: TRBV2; CDR3aa: ASRETLERTEAF
abundance: .; j_gene: TRBJ2-2; len: 16; v_gene: TRBV4-1; CDR3aa: ASSLPPPGTKNTGELF
abundance: .; j_gene: TRBJ2-5; len: 10; v_gene: TRBV11-2; CDR3aa: ASSPDTWGQY
abundance: .; j_gene: TRBJ1-5; len: 15; v_gene: TRBV2; CDR3aa: ASSRDRGRLSNQPQH
abundance: .; j_gene: TRBJ1-5; len: 12; v_gene: TRBV19; CDR3aa: ASSMFGGHQPQH
abundance: .; j_gene: TRBJ1-2; len: 13; v_gene: TRBV25-1; CDR3aa: ASRKEGSGNYGYT
abundance: .; j_gene: TRBJ2-2; len: 13; v_gene: TRBV27; CDR3aa: ASSRRGDNTGELF
abundance: .; j_gene: TRBJ2-7; len: 13; v_gene: TRBV7-8; CDR3aa: ASSLRLATTYEQY
abundance: .; j_gene: TRBJ1-1; len: 10; v_gene: TRBV2; CDR3aa: ASSVNRAEAF
abundance: .; j_gene: TRBJ1-2; len: 14; v_gene: TRBV5-1; CDR3aa: ASSSGPGQANYGYT
abundance: .; j_gene: TRBJ1-1; len: 10; v_gene: TRBV27; CDR3aa: ASRGTGTEAF
abundance: once; j_gene: TRBJ1-1; len: 13; v_gene: TRBV5-1; CDR3aa: ASSLLGPRTAEAF
abundance: few; j_gene: TRBJ2-3; len: 13; v_gene: TRBV2; CDR3aa: ASSALVGGTDTQY
abundance: .; j_gene: TRBJ2-5; len: 11; v_gene: TRBV10-1; CDR3aa: ASSGTVQETQY
abundance: .; j_gene: TRBJ2-7; len: 10; v_gene: TRBV7-8; CDR3aa: AGGRTSYEQY
abundance: .; j_gene: TRBJ1-2; len: 16; v_gene: TRBV28; CDR3aa: ASSLAGVGGDGDYGYT
abundance: .; j_gene: TRBJ2-1; len: 9; v_gene: TRBV27; CDR3aa: ASSLYNEQF
abundance: .; j_gene: TRBJ1-5; len: 12; v_gene: TRBV2; CDR3aa: ASSGQWGNQPQH
abundance: .; j_gene: TRBJ1-1; len: 11; v_gene: TRBV30; CDR3aa: AGAGGWNTEAF
abundance: .; j_gene: TRBJ1-2; len: 6; v_gene: TRBV29-1; CDR3aa: SAGVGI